The next 28 T cell receptor beta chains were all read from a single sample in a study of shared clonotypes between healthy human individuals (dated by TCRdb to 2020 to 2021). CD8 naive samples were CD45RO-negative cells positively selected for CCR7, giving a CD45RA+CCR7+ population that excluded TemRA cells. The protocol used for the library was the immunoSEQ multiplex PCR assay. TCRdb obtained this table from immuneACCESS and retained in-frame rearrangements with V and J assigned. These tables miss some clones; where compared with another copy, unresolved V genes account for less than half of the shortfall, and the remainder is unexplained. Counted in this sample were 2 million to 2.5 million clones; approximately 94% of them appeared once. Clones ranked in the top ten supply approximately 1.2% of the sample. The sequenced sample was naive CD8+ T cells sorted from blood. This sample's cell subset or site label indicates: CD45RA+CCR7+. The receptors were sampled from a man younger than 35 in good health.

V is TRBV5-8 and J is TRBJ2-7; D not resolved. This CDR3 has 15 amino acids. V was shortened by 0 bases and J by 1 base, with 11 bases between the two germline ends. CDR1 SGHTS and CDR2 YDEGEE come from the germline V gene. The CDR3 DNA sequence: TGTGCCAGCAGCTTGGCCCTAGGTCTTTCCTACGAGCAGTACTTC. It translates to CASSLALGLSYEQYF.

The table lists this clone with a few counts. V and J are TRBV30 and TRBJ1-1; D not certain. The CDR3 covers 14 residues. CDR1 is GTSNPN and CDR2 is SVGIG in the germline V gene (reference sequence). The germline V and J ends were trimmed by 0 bases and 3 bases, with 11 bases remaining between them. The CDR3 region has the DNA TGTGCCTGGAGTGTACGAGGGCTTTACACTGAAGCTTTCTTT. Translation: CAWSVRGLYTEAFF.

The chain combines TRBV25-1 with TRBJ2-7; no clear D. The CDR3 contains 13 residues. The germline V gene encodes CDR1 MGHDK and CDR2 SYGVNS. The V gene lost 2 bases and the J gene lost 3 bases, with 8 bases spanning the gap. The CDR3 is CASSEVVGYEQYF. CDR3 bases: TGTGCCAGCAGTGAAGTCGTCGGCTACGAGCAGTACTTC.

V usage is TRBV4-1 and J usage is TRBJ2-5, with a possible D match to TRBD2 (5 bases). The ends were cut back, 1 base at V and 5 bases at J, with 11 bases in the middle. CDR1 and CDR2 (germline): MGHRA, YSYEKL. The CDR3 has 14 amino acids. CDR3 nucleotides: TGCGCCAGCAGCCAAGGCGGACTGGGGGAGACCCAGTACTTC. It specifies CASSQGGLGETQYF.

This sequence joins TRBV4-3 and TRBJ1-1; 12 nucleotides match TRBD1. Germline assignment: CDR1 LGHNA and CDR2 YSLEER. V dropped 4 bases and J dropped 1; count of bases not matched to a gene: 7. This CDR3 comprises 17 residues. This CDR3 reads CASSPGTGGARNTEAFF. The CDR3 DNA sequence: TGCGCCAGCAGCCCGGGGACAGGGGGCGCGCGGAACACTGAAGCTTTCTTT.

Comments on this clone: The sample holds other DNA sequences that translate to the same CDR3. CDR3 region: CASSLGGLNTEAFF. The CDR3, as DNA: TGTGCCAGCAGCTTGGGGGGTTTGAACACTGAAGCTTTCTTT. The V call is TRBV5-6, the J call TRBJ1-1; no clear D gene. CDR3 length: 14 amino acids. Trimming removed 0 bases at V and 0 bases at J, with 6 bases between. CDR1 and CDR2 from the germline V gene are SGHDT and YYEEEE.

The gene calls are TRBV2 and TRBJ2-1; TRBD2 aligns across 12 bases. V gave up 5 bases and J gave up 6 bases; unmatched junction bases: 14. The CDR3 length is 18 residues. CDR1 is SNHLY, CDR2 FYNNEI, per germline. The CDR3 region is CASSLPGLAGVGLNEQFF. The CDR3 DNA reads as TGTGCCAGCAGTTTACCGGGACTAGCGGGCGTCGGACTCAATGAGCAGTTCTTC.

J is TRBJ2-1 and V is TRBV5-1, with D hard to call. Between the trimmed V and J ends, which lost 4 bases and 6 bases, there was a span of 11 bases. The CDR3 is 13 amino acids. Germline CDR1 is SGHRS and CDR2 is YFSETQ. The CDR3 protein is CASSIGPGNEQFF. CDR3 DNA sequence: TGCGCCAGCAGCATCGGACCAGGCAATGAGCAGTTCTTC.

The chain joins TRBV7-9 to TRBJ2-4; weak D call: TRBD2 (6 bases). This CDR3 region has 12 residues. V lost 5 bases and J lost 15, with 17 bases in between. Germline-derived CDR1 and CDR2 are SEHNR and FQNEAQ (reference sequence). The CDR3 sequence is CASSLGLQEGYF. In DNA, the CDR3 is TGTGCCAGCAGCCTCGGACTACAGGAGGGGTACTTC.

V and J are TRBV18 and TRBJ2-7; possibly TRBD1 for D (6 bases). Between the trimmed V and J ends, which lost 4 bases and 2 bases, there was a span of 15 bases. The CDR3 is made up of 15 amino acids. CDR1 is KGHSH, CDR2 LQKENI, per germline. The CDR3 region is CASSRPGQGTYEQYF. The CDR3 DNA is TGTGCCAGCTCACGGCCGGGACAAGGAACCTACGAGCAGTACTTC.

The chain uses TRBV30 and TRBJ2-7, with D tentatively TRBD2 (6 bases). The CDR3 sequence is 14 residues long. V shed 0 bases and J shed 3 bases, with 12 bases lying between them. Germline V gene lookup returns CDR1 GTSNPN and CDR2 SVGIG (reference sequence). In DNA form, the CDR3 reads TGTGCCTGGAGTGTGGGTAGCGGCATCTACGAGCAGTACTTC. Amino acids: CAWSVGSGIYEQYF.

This chain joins TRBV28 and TRBJ1-1; 9 bases align to TRBD1. The CDR3 has 14 amino acids. Germline CDR1 and CDR2: MDHEN and SYDVKM. J lost 10 bases, V lost 3 bases, and 9 bases had no gene match. CDR3 in amino acids: CASSFSQGATRAFF. The CDR3 bases are TGTGCCAGCAGTTTTTCACAGGGGGCGACCCGAGCTTTCTTT.

As to this clone: Other DNA sequences in this specimen translate into the identical CDR3. This sequence joins TRBV6-5 and TRBJ2-2, with 7 positions matching TRBD2. After removal of 2 bases from V and 5 bases from J, the junction contained 2 bases not matched to a gene. CDR3 size: 14 residues. The germline V gene encodes CDR1 MNHEY and CDR2 SVGAGI. The CDR3 bases are TGTGCCAGCAGTTACCTGCGGGGGACCGGGGAGCTGTTTTTT. It codes for CASSYLRGTGELFF.

This chain links TRBV27 with TRBJ2-2, with TRBD2 matching over 10 bases. After removal of 3 bases from V and 2 bases from J, the junction contained 12 bases not matched to a gene. Looked up from germline, CDR1 is MNHEY and CDR2 is SMNVEV (reference sequence). The CDR3 consists of 19 residues. The CDR3 coding sequence is TGTGCCAGCAGTTTGGACGGGCTAGCGGGGGTCGGTAACACCGGGGAGCTGTTTTTT. Protein: CASSLDGLAGVGNTGELFF.

V gene TRBV19 combines with J gene TRBJ1-4; no firm D call. The germline V and J ends were trimmed by 4 bases and 11 bases, with 20 bases remaining between them. The CDR3 totals 15 residues. The germline CDR1 and CDR2 sequences are LNHDA and SQIVND (reference sequence). CDR3 sequence reads: CASSSPDQTSEKLFF. The CDR3, as DNA: TGTGCCAGTAGTAGCCCGGACCAAACTAGTGAGAAACTGTTTTTT.

The chain couples TRBV13 to TRBJ2-4; no reliable D call. Per germline, CDR1 PRHDT and CDR2 FYEKMQ (reference sequence). The germline V and J ends were trimmed by 5 bases and 12 bases, with 17 bases remaining between them. This CDR3 has 13 amino acids. This CDR3 is CASSKLAPHRQYF. Here the CDR3 DNA reads TGTGCCAGCAGCAAATTGGCCCCCCACCGTCAGTACTTC.

The V and J genes are TRBV6-1 and TRBJ2-5, with TRBD1 as a possible D gene (6 bases). Trimming left V 2 bases short and J 4 bases short, with 26 bases between. This CDR3 has 19 amino acids. CDR1 and CDR2 (germline): MNHNS, SASEGT. CDR3 DNA sequence: TGTGCCAGCAGTGAAATCGAATTAGACAGGTCAGAGGCGCGAGAGACCCAGTACTTC. Translating gives CASSEIELDRSEARETQYF.

The chain has TRBV27 and TRBJ2-2; 8 bases are shared with TRBD2. The ends lost 0 bases at V and 0 bases at J; junction bases unmatched: 0. Germline CDR1 reads MNHEY; CDR2 reads SMNVEV (reference sequence). This CDR3 is built from 16 residues. The CDR3, as DNA: TGTGCCAGCAGTTTATCTAGCGGGACGAACACCGGGGAGCTGTTTTTT. Protein: CASSLSSGTNTGELFF.

The J gene is TRBJ2-5, the V gene TRBV2; the D gene could be TRBD1 or TRBD2 (6 bases each). The CDR3 is made up of 15 amino acids. In germline, CDR1 is SNHLY, CDR2 FYNNEI. Trimming removed 1 base at V and 4 bases at J, with 13 bases between. CDR3 region: CASSEEGGLRETQYF. CDR3 nucleotides: TGTGCCAGCAGTGAAGAGGGGGGCTTGAGAGAGACCCAGTACTTC.

The chain recombines TRBV7-8 with TRBJ2-2; D not certain. The CDR3 totals 16 residues. Germline CDR1 is SGHVS and CDR2 is FQNEAQ. V shed 1 base and J shed 2 bases, with 11 bases lying between them. For the CDR3, the DNA is TGTGCCAGCAGCTTAGTGTTGCCCGAAAACACCGGGGAGCTGTTTTTT. It codes for CASSLVLPENTGELFF.

The CDR3 sequence is CASSTRSFGATEAFF. The DNA of the CDR3 is TGCGCCAGCAGCACACGGAGTTTTGGGGCCACTGAAGCTTTCTTT. This chain joins TRBV4-1 and TRBJ1-1, with a tentative D call TRBD1 (5 bases). CDR1 is MGHRA, CDR2 YSYEKL, per germline. The V end was cut by 5 bases, the J end by 4 bases, with 17 bases between. CDR3 length equals 15 residues.

The CDR3 region is CASSPQGEKETQYF. CDR3 sequence (DNA): TGTGCCAGCAGTCCACAGGGGGAGAAAGAGACCCAGTACTTC. The chain carries TRBV27 and TRBJ2-5, with TRBD1 matching 8 bases. The CDR3 contains 14 residues. V dropped 5 bases and J dropped 3; count of bases not matched to a gene: 5. Germline-derived CDR1 and CDR2 are MNHEY and SMNVEV (reference sequence).

The chain recombines TRBV19 with TRBJ2-1, with 9 nucleotides matching TRBD2. CDR1 and CDR2 from the germline V gene are LNHDA and SQIVND (reference sequence). The CDR3 runs 15 residues. Unmatched junction bases numbered 9, after V lost 3 bases and J lost 9 bases. CDR3 residues: CASSMWAGGPSEQFF. The CDR3 nucleotides read TGTGCCAGTAGTATGTGGGCGGGGGGGCCGTCTGAGCAGTTCTTC.

This clone was found once. The chain's CDR3 is CASSPEVAGVSTDTQYF. Written as DNA, the CDR3 is TGTGCCAGCAGCCCAGAGGTAGCGGGAGTAAGCACAGATACGCAGTATTTT. This chain uses TRBV13 with TRBJ2-3; TRBD2 matches at 9 bases. This CDR3 comprises 17 residues. The J segment lost 0 bases and the V segment lost 5 bases, leaving 9 bases of the junction unmatched. CDR1 is PRHDT and CDR2 is FYEKMQ in the germline V gene (reference sequence).

This clone was found a few times. This CDR3 reads CASSFAGSNTEAFF. The CDR3 bases are TGTGCCAGCAGTTTTGCCGGATCGAACACTGAAGCTTTCTTT. The V and J genes are TRBV27 and TRBJ1-1; D is ambiguous. Deletions cut 3 bases from V and 1 base from J, with 9 bases between. Germline V CDR1 and CDR2: MNHEY, SMNVEV (reference sequence). This CDR3 has 14 amino acids.

The chain carries TRBV21-1 and TRBJ2-7; the table calls TRBD2, which could not be checked here. TRBV21-1 is a known pseudogene. This CDR3 spans 20 amino acids. The CDR3 reads CARSLEPGLAGGGFRCEQYF. The CDR3 nucleotides are TGTGCCAGGAGCTTAGAGCCGGGACTAGCGGGAGGCGGCTTCCGTTGCGAGCAGTACTTC.

The chain has TRBV4-1 and TRBJ1-4; possible D gene TRBD1, 6 bases. This CDR3 is 17 amino acids long. The V end was cut by 5 bases, the J end by 1 base, with 17 bases between. Germline CDR1 MGHRA, CDR2 YSYEKL. The CDR3 reads CASSYRQAFLTNEKLFF. The CDR3 coding sequence is TGCGCCAGCAGCTATAGACAGGCATTCCTAACTAATGAAAAACTGTTTTTT.

This chain uses TRBV9 with TRBJ2-4; maybe TRBD1 (6 bases). Germline assignment: CDR1 SGDLS and CDR2 YYNGEE. The CDR3 totals 13 residues. Trimming removed 2 bases from V and 5 bases from J, with 8 bases in between. The CDR3 here is CASSVDSENIQYF. In DNA form, the CDR3 reads TGTGCCAGCAGCGTGGACAGTGAAAACATTCAGTACTTC.